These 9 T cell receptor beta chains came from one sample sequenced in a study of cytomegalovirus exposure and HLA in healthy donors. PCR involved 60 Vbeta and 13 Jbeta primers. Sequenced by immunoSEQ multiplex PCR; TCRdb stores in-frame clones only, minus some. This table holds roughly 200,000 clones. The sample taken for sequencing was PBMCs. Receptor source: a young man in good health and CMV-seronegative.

The CDR3 spells CASSLVRGGSYEQYF. The CDR3 nucleotides are TGCGCCAGCAGCTTGGTCCGGGGGGGGTCCTACGAGCAGTACTTC. The rearrangement joins TRBV5-1 to TRBJ2-7; TRBD2 matches 8 bases. CDR3 size: 15 residues. Germline V gives CDR1 SGHRS, CDR2 YFSETQ. V trimming: 0 bases; J trimming: 1 base; junction bases outside the gene matches: 3.

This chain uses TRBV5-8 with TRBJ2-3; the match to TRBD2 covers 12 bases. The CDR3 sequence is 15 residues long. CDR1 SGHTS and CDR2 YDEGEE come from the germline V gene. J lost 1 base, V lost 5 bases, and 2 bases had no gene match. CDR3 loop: CASSRTSGGTDTQYF. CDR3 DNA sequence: TGTGCCAGCAGTCGGACTAGCGGGGGCACAGATACGCAGTATTTT.

The CDR3 loop reads CASSFPDRGYGYTF. In DNA, the CDR3 is TGCGCCAGCAGTTTCCCGGACAGAGGCTATGGCTACACCTTC. The genes are TRBV5-1 and TRBJ1-2; possible D gene TRBD1, 6 bases. Per the germline V gene, CDR1 is SGHRS and CDR2 is YFSETQ. This CDR3 is 14 amino acids long. The V end was cut by 5 bases, the J end by 4 bases, with 15 bases between. Full variable domain (outside the CDR3, taken from reference TRBV5-1 and TRBJ1-2): KAGVTQTPRYLIKTRGQQVTLSCSPISGHRSVSWYQQTPGQGLQFLFEYFSETQRNKGNFPGRFSGRQFSNSRSEMNVSTLELGDSALYLCASSFPDRGYGYTFGSGTRLTVV.

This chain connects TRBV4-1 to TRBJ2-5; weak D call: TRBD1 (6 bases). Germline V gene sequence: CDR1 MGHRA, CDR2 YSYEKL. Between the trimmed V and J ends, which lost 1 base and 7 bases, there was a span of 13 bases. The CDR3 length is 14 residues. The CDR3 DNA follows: TGCGCCAGCAGCCAAGCTGTTCGAGGGGGGACCCAGTACTTC. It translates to CASSQAVRGGTQYF.

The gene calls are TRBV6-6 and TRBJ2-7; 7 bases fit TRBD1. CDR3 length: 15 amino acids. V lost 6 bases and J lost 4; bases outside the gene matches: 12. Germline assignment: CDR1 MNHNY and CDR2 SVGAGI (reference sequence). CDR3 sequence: CASSPDRADKYEQYF. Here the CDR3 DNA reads TGTGCCAGCAGCCCTGACAGGGCGGACAAGTACGAGCAGTACTTC.

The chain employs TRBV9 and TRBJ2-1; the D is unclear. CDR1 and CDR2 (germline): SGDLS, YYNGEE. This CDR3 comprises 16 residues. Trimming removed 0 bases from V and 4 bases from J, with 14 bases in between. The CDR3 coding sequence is TGTGCCAGCAGCGTAGCTGGAGTTTCTGTGTACAATGAGCAGTTCTTC. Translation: CASSVAGVSVYNEQFF.

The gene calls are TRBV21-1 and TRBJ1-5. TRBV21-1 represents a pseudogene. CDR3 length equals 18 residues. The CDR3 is CASSERFERGHSNQPQHF. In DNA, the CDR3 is TGTGCCAGCAGCGAAAGGTTCGAGCGGGGACATAGCAATCAGCCCCAGCATTTT.

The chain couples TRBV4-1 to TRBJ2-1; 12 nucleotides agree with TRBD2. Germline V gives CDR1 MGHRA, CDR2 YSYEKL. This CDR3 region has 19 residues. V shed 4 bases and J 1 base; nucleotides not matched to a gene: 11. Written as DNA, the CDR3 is TGCGCCAGCAGCCCTCGGCTAGCGGGAGGGGAAGGGTCCTACAATGAGCAGTTCTTC. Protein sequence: CASSPRLAGGEGSYNEQFF.

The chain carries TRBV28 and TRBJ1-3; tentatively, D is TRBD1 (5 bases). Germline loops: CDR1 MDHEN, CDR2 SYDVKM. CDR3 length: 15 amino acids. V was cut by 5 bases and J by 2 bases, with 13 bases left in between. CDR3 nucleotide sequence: TGTGCCAGCAGTCCTGGGGGGATAACTGGAAACACCATATATTTT. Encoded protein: CASSPGGITGNTIYF.